Here is one T cell receptor beta chain with its context. Seattle patients were enrolled during active infection and followed longitudinally. In the authors' methods: Amplification of reference gene primers provided the estimated nucleated cell counts. Data came from immunoSEQ multiplex PCR; TCRdb stores just in-frame clones and leaves some out. V and J calls and clone size are those listed in that table; D and trimming were worked out from the DNA. The sample includes roughly 160,000 clones, 80% to 90% of them seen just once. The CDR3 loop spans 18 amino acids. Germline assignment: CDR1 MNHNS and CDR2 SASEGT. Trimming at V came to 0 bases and at J to 7 bases, leaving 18 bases not matched to a gene. The data stem from a study of blood T cell repertoires in COVID-19. Study-level information: Samples came from the United States, Italy and Spain, spanning acute and convalescent COVID-19. The analysed material was cDNA or gDNA that came from T cells, B-cell-depleted T cells, or PBMCs.

V is TRBV6-1 and J is TRBJ2-7; 7 bases are a match to TRBD1. The TCR originated in a woman in her forties or fifties with COVID-19, enrolled during active disease. Sample: peripheral blood. For the CDR3, the DNA is TGTGCCAGCAGTGAAGCCGAGGGACAGATTCTTCTCTTCAGGGAGCAGTACTTC. It encodes CASSEAEGQILLFREQYF.